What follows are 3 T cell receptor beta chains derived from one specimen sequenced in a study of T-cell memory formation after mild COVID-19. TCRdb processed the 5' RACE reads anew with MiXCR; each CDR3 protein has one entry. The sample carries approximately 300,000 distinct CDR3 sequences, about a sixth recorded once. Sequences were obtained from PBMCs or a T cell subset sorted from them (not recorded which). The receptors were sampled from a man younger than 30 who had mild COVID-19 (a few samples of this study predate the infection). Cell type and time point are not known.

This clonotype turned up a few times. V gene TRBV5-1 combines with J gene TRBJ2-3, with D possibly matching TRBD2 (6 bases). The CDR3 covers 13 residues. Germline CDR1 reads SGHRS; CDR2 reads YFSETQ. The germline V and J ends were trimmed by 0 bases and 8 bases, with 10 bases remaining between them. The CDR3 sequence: CASSLAPEGTQYF. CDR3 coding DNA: TGCGCCAGCAGCTTGGCCCCGGAGGGTACGCAGTATTTT.

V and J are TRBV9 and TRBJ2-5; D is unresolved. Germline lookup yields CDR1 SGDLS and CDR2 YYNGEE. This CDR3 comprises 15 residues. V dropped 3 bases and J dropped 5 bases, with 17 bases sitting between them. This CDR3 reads CASSADVTGWETQYF. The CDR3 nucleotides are TGTGCCAGCAGCGCCGACGTCACTGGGTGGGAGACCCAGTACTTC.

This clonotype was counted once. CDR3 sequence: CASSLPGLDYNEQFF. CDR3 DNA sequence: TGTGCCAGCAGTCTCCCGGGACTAGATTACAATGAGCAGTTCTTC. The J gene is TRBJ2-1, the V gene TRBV27, with 8 bases matching TRBD2. In germline, CDR1 is MNHEY, CDR2 SMNVEV (reference sequence). The CDR3 consists of 15 residues. Trimming cost V 5 bases and J 4 bases; bases outside gene matches: 7.